This T cell receptor (beta chain) was recorded in a study of T cell responses to AZD1222 COVID-19 vaccine. Findings and caveats of the study: Within unmutated variant regions lay the reported targets of nearly half of spike-specific TCRs. Baseline testing showed seropositivity in only six AZD1222 recipients. Clonal diversity was possibly underestimated; the donors were predominantly white British and more often female.

There are 14 residues in the CDR3. CDR1 is SGHNT, CDR2 YYREEE, per germline (reference sequence). Unmatched junction bases numbered 1, after V lost 7 bases and J lost 2 bases. Clones were read by immunoSEQ multiplex PCR, and TCRdb kept only the in-frame ones, dropping some. Altogether roughly 110,000 clones are present, about 85% being singletons, with the ten largest covering less than 6%. Samples with a second dose at about 4 or about 12 weeks were pooled together. This clone was seen a single time. What it binds is unknown. The rearrangement joins TRBV5-4 to TRBJ2-5; TRBD2 matches 14 bases. This specimen was peripheral blood, taken 28 days after the second AZD1222 dose. The TCR originated in an adult who received the AZD1222 COVID-19 vaccine. The CDR3 DNA is TGTGCCAGCGGACTAGCGGGGGGTCAAGAGACCCAGTACTTC. Its protein product is CASGLAGGQETQYF.